These 14 T cell receptor beta chains were all obtained from the same sample, sequenced in a study of blood T cell repertoires in COVID-19. Produced via immunoSEQ multiplex PCR; TCRdb's table is partial and in-frame only. This sample has fewer than 500,000 clones, with roughly 85% found just once. The sequenced sample was PBMCs or T cells enriched from blood (not recorded which). All receptors come from a woman aged 18-29 years with acute COVID-19.

The chain uses TRBV28 and TRBJ2-7, with D possibly being TRBD1 (6 bases). Germline loops: CDR1 MDHEN, CDR2 SYDVKM. CDR3 length: 15 amino acids. V was shortened by 6 bases and J by 5 bases, with 20 bases between the two germline ends. The CDR3 DNA reads as TGTGCCAGCAGCCCACAGGGAGTCCTTCGCCACGAGCAGTACTTC. Its translation is CASSPQGVLRHEQYF. Based on the CDR3 plus reference TRBV28 and TRBJ2-7, the full variable domain is DVKVTQSSRYLVKRTGEKVFLECVQDMDHENMFWYRQDPGLGLRLIYFSYDVKMKEKGDIPEGYSVSREKKERFSLILESASTNQTSMYLCASSPQGVLRHEQYFGPGTRLTVT.

The chain links TRBV9 to TRBJ1-2; tentative D call: TRBD1 (5 bases). Germline V gene lookup returns CDR1 SGDLS and CDR2 YYNGEE. The CDR3 spans 14 residues. With 6 bases removed from V and 6 bases from J, the gap between germline ends came to 18 bases. In DNA form, the CDR3 reads TGTGCCAGCACGTTGACAGTCCTGCCTGATGGCTACACCTTC. It is translated as CASTLTVLPDGYTF. Drawing the rest from reference TRBV9 and TRBJ1-2, the complete variable domain is DSGVTQTPKHLITATGQRVTLRCSPRSGDLSVYWYQQSLDQGLQFLIQYYNGEERAKGNILERFSAQQFPDLHSELNLSSLELGDSALYFCASTLTVLPDGYTFGSGTRLTVV.

This rearrangement joins TRBV5-4 to TRBJ1-1, with D maybe TRBD1 (6 bases). V dropped 2 bases and J dropped 0 bases, with 17 bases sitting between them. Germline lookup yields CDR1 SGHNT and CDR2 YYREEE (reference sequence). This CDR3 spans 17 amino acids. CDR3 residues: CASSFQRPDRLNTEAFF. The CDR3 region has the DNA TGTGCCAGCAGCTTCCAAAGACCGGACAGATTGAACACTGAAGCTTTCTTT.

V and J are TRBV6-5 and TRBJ2-5; 7 nucleotides line up with TRBD2. The CDR3 spans 15 residues. The V segment lost 2 bases and the J segment 5 bases; nucleotides outside the gene matches: 8. Germline CDR1 is MNHEY and CDR2 is SVGAGI. This CDR3 reads CASSYAGLGGETQYF. The DNA of the CDR3 is TGTGCCAGCAGTTACGCAGGGCTGGGAGGGGAGACCCAGTACTTC.

A word on this clone: Other DNA sequences from this sample encode an identical CDR3 as well. J is TRBJ1-1 and V is TRBV7-3, with D tentatively TRBD1 (5 bases). V lost 3 bases and J 0 bases, leaving 5 bases between the germline ends. Looked up from germline, CDR1 is SGHTA and CDR2 is FQGTGA. This CDR3 has 13 amino acids. The DNA for the CDR3 is TGTGCCAGCAGCTTGACAGTGAACACTGAAGCTTTCTTT. Translation: CASSLTVNTEAFF.

The V call is TRBV10-3, the J call TRBJ2-1; a weak D match, TRBD2 (7 bases). This CDR3 is built from 14 residues. Germline values: CDR1 ENHRY, CDR2 SYGVKD. Trimming cost V 8 bases and J 5 bases, with 16 bases left between them. CDR3 sequence (DNA): TGTGCCATCTCGAGTGCGGGGGCGGACAATGAGCAGTTCTTC. Translation: CAISSAGADNEQFF.

CDR3 sequence: CASSRAGEQFF. The CDR3 nucleotides are TGCGCCAGCAGTAGGGCGGGTGAGCAGTTCTTC. The chain couples TRBV5-1 to TRBJ2-1, with D possibly TRBD2 on 5 matching bases. The CDR3 contains 11 residues. The germline V and J ends were trimmed by 5 bases and 9 bases, with 9 bases remaining between them. CDR1 is SGHRS and CDR2 is YFSETQ in the germline V gene.

The chain uses TRBV10-1 and TRBJ2-1; 11 positions agree with TRBD2. The J segment lost 7 bases and the V segment lost 6 bases, leaving 2 bases of the junction unmatched. Germline-derived CDR1 and CDR2 are WNHNN and SYGVQD (reference sequence). The CDR3 extends over 13 amino acids. The CDR3 loop is CASSPSGRNEQFF. The DNA for the CDR3 is TGCGCCAGCAGCCCTAGCGGGAGGAATGAGCAGTTCTTC.

This clone was counted between two and nine times. This chain connects TRBV30 to TRBJ1-1; tentative D call: TRBD1 (6 bases). The CDR3 extends over 14 amino acids. V gave up 7 bases and J gave up 6 bases, with 21 bases separating them. Germline V gene sequence: CDR1 GTSNPN, CDR2 SVGIG (reference sequence). The CDR3 loop reads CASLQQGSGSEAFF. The CDR3, as DNA: TGTGCCTCTCTACAACAGGGCTCGGGATCTGAAGCTTTCTTT.

This clone was found once. Other DNA sequences in this specimen translate into the identical CDR3. The rearrangement joins TRBV6-5 to TRBJ1-3; the D gene is possibly TRBD1 (6 bases). The CDR3 has 12 amino acids. Trimming cost V 8 bases and J 4 bases, with 9 bases left between them. Germline V gene lookup returns CDR1 MNHEY and CDR2 SVGAGI. CDR3 in DNA: TGTGCCAGCTCCACAGGGGGAAACACCATATATTTT. This encodes CASSTGGNTIYF.

V gene TRBV9 combines with J gene TRBJ2-7; 9 bases match TRBD1. This CDR3 contains 14 residues. Looked up from germline, CDR1 is SGDLS and CDR2 is YYNGEE. The ends lost 0 bases at V and 4 bases at J; junction bases unmatched: 2. The CDR3 loop is CASSVDRGPYEQYF. Written as DNA, the CDR3 is TGTGCCAGCAGCGTAGACAGGGGGCCTTACGAGCAGTACTTC. The variable domain in full, completed from reference TRBV9 and TRBJ2-7, reads DSGVTQTPKHLITATGQRVTLRCSPRSGDLSVYWYQQSLDQGLQFLIQYYNGEERAKGNILERFSAQQFPDLHSELNLSSLELGDSALYFCASSVDRGPYEQYFGPGTRLTVT.

This chain uses TRBV7-9 with TRBJ2-5; D might be TRBD2 (5 bases). V lost 6 bases to trimming and J lost 5 bases, with 10 bases between them. Germline V lookup: CDR1 SEHNR, CDR2 FQNEAQ (reference sequence). The CDR3 spans 12 residues. The CDR3 region is CASSSSGETQYF. CDR3 DNA sequence: TGTGCCAGCAGTTCATCGGGGGAGACCCAGTACTTC.

This chain uses TRBV4-3 with TRBJ2-1; 13 bases agree with TRBD2. V shed 3 bases and J 8 bases; nucleotides not matched to a gene: 7. Germline lookup yields CDR1 LGHNA and CDR2 YSLEER. This CDR3 is built from 16 residues. In DNA, the CDR3 is TGCGCCAGCAGCCATCATACAGGACTAGCGGGAGATGAGCAGTTCTTC. Residues: CASSHHTGLAGDEQFF.

The V and J genes are TRBV6-5 and TRBJ2-7; 9 nucleotides match TRBD1. The CDR3 is 15 amino acids. Germline V gives CDR1 MNHEY, CDR2 SVGAGI. Trimming took 2 bases from V and 6 from J; bases not matched to a gene: 8. CDR3: CASSYGGTGSLEQYF. The CDR3 DNA sequence: TGTGCCAGCAGTTACGGGGGGACAGGGAGTCTCGAGCAGTACTTC.